Below, 29 T cell receptor beta chains from the same sample are listed, as sequenced in a study of neurological immune-mediated disorders. One entry per CDR3 protein results from TCRdb running MiXCR on the 5' RACE reads. Of tens of thousands of distinct CDR3 sequences listed, over 9.5% are singletons. Sequencing was done on a sample of PBMCs. The receptors were gathered from a woman aged 60-75 years with HTLV-1-associated myelopathy (HAM/TSP).

Of note for this clonotype: Compared with germline, one end of the junction differs, possibly owing to a read error. The chain couples TRBV11-2 to TRBJ2-7, with D hard to call. Per the germline V gene, CDR1 is SGHAT and CDR2 is FQNNGV. The CDR3 has 13 amino acids. In DNA form, the CDR3 reads TGTGCCAGCATCTTAGAAAGTACGCATGAGCAGTACTTC. The encoded protein is CASILESTHEQYF. Variable domain in full (rest from reference TRBV11-2 and TRBJ2-7): EAGVAQSPRYKIIEKRQSVAFWCNPISGHATLYWYQQILGQGPKLLIQFQNNGVVDDSQLPKDRFSAERLKGVDSTLKIQPAKLEDSAVYLCASILESTHEQYFGPGTRLTVT.

This clonotype was seen at least ten times. The gene calls are TRBV29-1 and TRBJ2-1; D remains unclear. The CDR3 totals 11 residues. The germline gives CDR1 SQVTM, CDR2 ANQGSEA. With 3 bases removed from V and 2 bases from J, the gap between germline ends came to 2 bases. The CDR3 DNA sequence: TGCAGCGTTGATCCCTACAATGAGCAGTTCTTC. It specifies CSVDPYNEQFF.

Many counts were recorded for this clonotype. This chain connects TRBV27 to TRBJ2-7, with D perhaps given as TRBD1 or TRBD2 (7 bases each). Germline CDR1 is MNHEY and CDR2 is SMNVEV (reference sequence). V was trimmed by 4 bases and J by 4 bases, leaving 17 bases between them. This CDR3 has 15 amino acids. The CDR3 nucleotides are TGTGCCAGCAGTTCTCTGGGAGGGGGCATATACGAGCAGTACTTC. Protein: CASSSLGGGIYEQYF.

There are many counts of this clonotype. This chain uses TRBV29-1 with TRBJ2-1, with D maybe TRBD2 (5 bases). The germline V gene encodes CDR1 SQVTM and CDR2 ANQGSEA. The ends were cut back, 5 bases at V and 10 bases at J, with 9 bases in the middle. The CDR3 length is 10 residues. CDR3 nucleotide sequence: TGCAGCGTTTTCCGGGAAGAGCAGTTCTTC. Amino acids: CSVFREEQFF.

Ten or more counts support this clonotype. Germline is not matched at one junction end, which may reflect a read error. The CDR3 reads CSAGTRNAGELFF. The CDR3 DNA sequence: TGCAGCGCCGGGACTAGGAACGCCGGGGAGCTGTTTTTT. The chain joins TRBV29-1 to TRBJ2-2; TRBD2 aligns across 8 bases. Germline V gene data show CDR1 as SQVTM and CDR2 as ANQGSEA. This CDR3 has 13 amino acids.

This clonotype was recorded only once. A much bigger clone sits one base away, suggesting this may be a read error. V is TRBV15 and J is TRBJ2-2; D is unresolved. From germline, CDR1 is LNHNV and CDR2 YYDKDF (reference sequence). There are 17 residues in the CDR3. V was pared by 0 bases and J by 7 bases, with 18 bases between. CDR3 amino acids: CATSRDLMGSSDGELFF. Written as DNA, the CDR3 is TGTGCCACCAGCAGAGATTTAATGGGTAGCTCCGACGGGGAGCTGTTTTTT.

There are many counts of this clonotype. The chain carries TRBV5-1 and TRBJ1-4, with TRBD1 matching 7 bases. The CDR3 runs to 15 residues. Trimming removed 4 bases from V and 2 bases from J; junction bases left unmatched: 5. Looked up from germline, CDR1 is SGHRS and CDR2 is YFSETQ. CDR3 amino acids: CASSPSTGTNEKLFF. DNA of the CDR3: TGCGCCAGCAGCCCTTCGACAGGGACTAATGAAAAACTGTTTTTT.

The CDR3 sequence: CANSLRGGHGDTQYF. For the CDR3, the DNA is TGTGCCAACAGCCTCCGAGGAGGGCACGGAGATACGCAGTATTTT. The V and J genes are TRBV2 and TRBJ2-3, with D tentatively TRBD2 (6 bases). Trimming pared 10 bases from V and 5 bases from J, leaving 22 bases between. This CDR3 spans 15 amino acids. Germline V CDR1 and CDR2: SNHLY, FYNNEI. Full variable domain (remainder filled in from reference TRBV2 and TRBJ2-3): EPEVTQTPSHQVTQMGQEVILRCVPISNHLYFYWYRQILGQKVEFLVSFYNNEISEKSEIFDDQFSVERPDGSNFTLKIRSTKLEDSAMYFCANSLRGGHGDTQYFGPGTRLTVL.

Ten or more counts support this clonotype. V usage is TRBV11-2 and J usage is TRBJ2-2; the D gene is possibly TRBD2 (5 bases). V lost 1 base, J lost 5 bases, and 5 bases lay in between. This CDR3 has 13 residues. Germline V gives CDR1 SGHAT, CDR2 FQNNGV. The CDR3 nucleotides are TGTGCCAGCAGCTTAGGAGGGACCGGGGAGCTGTTTTTT. It translates to CASSLGGTGELFF.

V and J are TRBV5-1 and TRBJ1-1, with D tentatively TRBD1 (6 bases). The CDR3 contains 15 residues. Between the trimmed V and J ends, which lost 3 bases and 1 base, there was a span of 13 bases. CDR1 and CDR2 from the germline V gene are SGHRS and YFSETQ. The CDR3 protein is CASSSQGPPNTEAFF. As DNA, the CDR3 is TGCGCCAGCAGCTCTCAGGGGCCCCCGAACACTGAAGCTTTCTTT.

Many counts were recorded for this clonotype. The chain recombines TRBV7-9 with TRBJ2-7; D gene uncertain. CDR3 length equals 13 residues. Deletions cut 4 bases from V and 6 bases from J, with 13 bases between. Germline V gene lookup returns CDR1 SEHNR and CDR2 FQNEAQ (reference sequence). The chain's CDR3 is CASSSGPTAEQYF. CDR3 nucleotides: TGTGCCAGCAGCTCGGGCCCTACCGCCGAGCAGTACTTC.

This clonotype was observed many times. V is TRBV29-1 and J is TRBJ2-7; 10 bases agree with TRBD2. The CDR3 runs to 15 residues. V lost 4 bases to trimming and J lost 2 bases; unmatched junction nucleotides: 8. Per the germline V gene, CDR1 is SQVTM and CDR2 is ANQGSEA. The CDR3 reads CSVVGLAGATYEQYF. The CDR3 DNA follows: TGCAGCGTTGTCGGTCTAGCGGGAGCAACCTACGAGCAGTACTTC.

The sample holds many counts of this clonotype. The chain couples TRBV7-9 to TRBJ2-2, with D unclear. The CDR3 contains 17 residues. Germline V gene lookup returns CDR1 SEHNR and CDR2 FQNEAQ (reference sequence). Trimming removed 4 bases from V and 7 bases from J, with 22 bases in between. This chain's CDR3 is CASSSNPLLIRNGELFF. CDR3 nucleotide sequence: TGTGCCAGCAGCTCCAACCCGCTATTAATCCGAAACGGGGAGCTGTTTTTT.

In this sample, this clonotype turned up many times. The chain is built from TRBV29-1 and TRBJ1-1, with 9 bases fitting TRBD1. The CDR3 runs 13 residues. CDR1 and CDR2 from the germline V gene are SQVTM and ANQGSEA. Trimming cost V 6 bases and J 0 bases; bases outside gene matches: 2. The chain's CDR3 is CSVWTGVNTEAFF. The CDR3 region has the DNA TGCAGCGTATGGACAGGGGTGAACACTGAAGCTTTCTTT.

As to this clonotype: A junction end diverges from the germline sequence, so it may reflect a read error. The chain couples TRBV5-1 to TRBJ2-7; TRBD1 matches 7 bases. Germline lookup yields CDR1 SGHRS and CDR2 YFSETQ. CDR3 length: 14 residues. The chain's CDR3 is CASSYRQGTYERYF. CDR3 DNA sequence: TGCGCCAGCAGCTACCGACAGGGAACCTACGAGCGGTACTTC.

This clonotype was detected ten times or more. This chain connects TRBV4-1 to TRBJ2-5, with D possibly matching TRBD2 (7 bases). Germline CDR1 and CDR2: MGHRA and YSYEKL. The V gene lost 4 bases and the J gene lost 2 bases, with 11 bases spanning the gap. This CDR3 region has 14 residues. The CDR3 DNA is TGCGCCAGCAGCCGGGAGGGGGGGCAAGAGACCCAGTACTTC. Its translation is CASSREGGQETQYF.

The chain joins TRBV20-1 to TRBJ2-5; maybe TRBD2 (5 bases). V dropped 0 bases and J dropped 4 bases, with 12 bases sitting between them. The CDR3 extends over 14 amino acids. The germline CDR1 and CDR2 sequences are DFQATT and SNEGSKA (reference sequence). This CDR3 reads CSARDAGSAETQYF. In DNA form, the CDR3 reads TGCAGTGCTAGAGATGCGGGTAGCGCAGAGACCCAGTACTTC.

This clonotype was seen at least ten times. The chain employs TRBV20-1 and TRBJ2-1; 7 bases agree with TRBD2. Trimming cost V 5 bases and J 7 bases; bases outside gene matches: 14. Germline V lookup: CDR1 DFQATT, CDR2 SNEGSKA (reference sequence). The CDR3 totals 15 residues. The CDR3 loop reads CSARPRAGVHNEQFF. The CDR3 DNA reads TGCAGTGCTCGACCGCGGGCGGGAGTCCATAATGAGCAGTTCTTC.

This clonotype was observed at least ten times. V and J are TRBV11-2 and TRBJ2-3; D may correspond to TRBD1 or TRBD2 (5 bases each). Germline values: CDR1 SGHAT, CDR2 FQNNGV. Trimming cost V 7 bases and J 5 bases, with 19 bases left between them. There are 15 residues in the CDR3. CDR3 sequence: CASTPASRVGDTQYF. The CDR3 DNA reads TGTGCCAGCACCCCGGCTAGCAGGGTTGGAGATACGCAGTATTTT.

This clonotype was found many times. This chain links TRBV5-1 with TRBJ1-1, with D possibly being TRBD1 (5 bases). V lost 4 bases, J lost 1 base, and 14 bases lay in between. CDR3 length: 15 residues. The germline gives CDR1 SGHRS, CDR2 YFSETQ. The CDR3 bases are TGCGCCAGCAGCCTAAGACAGCCAGGGAACACTGAAGCTTTCTTT. Translated: CASSLRQPGNTEAFF.

This clonotype was detected a few times. At one end the junction does not follow the germline gene, possibly because of a read error. The V and J genes are TRBV20-1 and TRBJ2-7; 7 bases are a match to TRBD2. The germline gives CDR1 DFQATT, CDR2 SNEGSKA (reference sequence). The CDR3 contains 13 residues. The CDR3 sequence is CSAEAGSAYEPYF. DNA of the CDR3: TGCAGTGCAGAAGCGGGGTCGGCCTACGAGCCGTACTTC.

This clonotype was detected ten times or more. This chain joins TRBV5-1 and TRBJ2-3; 8 bases match TRBD2. V shed 0 bases, J shed 4 bases, and the junction held 7 bases outside the gene matches. Germline CDR1 is SGHRS and CDR2 is YFSETQ. CDR3 length: 16 residues. This CDR3 is CASSLASGLAADTQYF. The CDR3 coding sequence is TGCGCCAGCAGCTTGGCCTCTGGACTAGCCGCAGATACGCAGTATTTT.

Ten or more counts support this clonotype. The rearrangement links TRBV10-2 to TRBJ1-1; 7 bases map to TRBD1. With V trimmed by 9 bases and J by 4 bases, 11 bases remained unmatched. CDR1 and CDR2 (germline): WSHSY, SAAADI. The CDR3 is 14 residues long. The CDR3 is CASCDRVGCTEAFF. The CDR3 DNA reads TGCGCCAGTTGCGACAGGGTGGGTTGCACTGAAGCTTTCTTT.

This clonotype occurred many times. The gene calls are TRBV10-3 and TRBJ2-4; maybe TRBD2 (6 bases). Germline V gene sequence: CDR1 ENHRY, CDR2 SYGVKD. Trimming pared 4 bases from V and 0 bases from J, leaving 10 bases between. This CDR3 has 15 amino acids. The CDR3 is CAISAGDPAKNIQYF. In DNA form, the CDR3 reads TGTGCCATCAGTGCGGGAGACCCAGCCAAAAACATTCAGTACTTC.

This clonotype has ten or more counts. This rearrangement joins TRBV5-1 to TRBJ2-7; 7 bases are shared with TRBD1. Germline loops: CDR1 SGHRS, CDR2 YFSETQ. This CDR3 is built from 14 residues. V trimming: 0 bases; J trimming: 7 bases; junction bases outside the gene matches: 7. The CDR3 DNA reads TGCGCCAGCAGCTTGGATGGACAGGCCCTAGAGCAGTACTTC. This gives the protein CASSLDGQALEQYF.

This clonotype has a count of ten or more. The chain links TRBV12-5 to TRBJ2-2; D call uncertain. This CDR3 is built from 15 residues. The ends were cut back, 5 bases at V and 6 bases at J, with 16 bases in the middle. In germline, CDR1 is LGHNT, CDR2 FRNRAP. The CDR3 DNA reads as TGTGCTAGTGGTGGGAAAAGCGTCGACTCCGGGGAGCTGTTTTTT. Protein sequence: CASGGKSVDSGELFF.

At least ten counts were recorded for this clonotype. The rearrangement links TRBV5-1 to TRBJ2-1; no definite D call. Germline V gives CDR1 SGHRS, CDR2 YFSETQ. V was shortened by 6 bases and J by 2 bases, with 12 bases between the two germline ends. This CDR3 comprises 14 residues. CDR3 amino acids: CASTGRKAYNEQFF. DNA for the CDR3: TGCGCCAGCACGGGTCGTAAGGCCTACAATGAGCAGTTCTTC.

This clonotype was observed at least ten times. V and J are TRBV5-6 and TRBJ2-7, with D perhaps TRBD2 (5 bases). CDR3 length: 12 residues. CDR1 and CDR2 (germline): SGHDT, YYEEEE. Trimming took off 5 bases at V and 2 bases at J, with 8 bases between the two ends. The CDR3 sequence is CASSDGTYEQYF. Written as DNA, the CDR3 is TGTGCCAGCAGTGACGGGACCTACGAGCAGTACTTC.

This clonotype was observed at least ten times. The V call is TRBV5-5, the J call TRBJ2-7; D call uncertain. CDR3 length: 14 residues. CDR1 is SGHKS and CDR2 is YYEKEE in the germline V gene (reference sequence). Trimming removed 2 bases at V and 3 bases at J, with 12 bases between. This CDR3 reads CASSFGRNRYEQYF. In DNA form, the CDR3 reads TGTGCCAGCAGCTTTGGACGGAACCGCTACGAGCAGTACTTC. Full variable domain (missing parts from reference TRBV5-5 and TRBJ2-7): DAGVTQSPTHLIKTRGQQVTLRCSPISGHKSVSWYQQVLGQGPQFIFQYYEKEERGRGNFPDRFSARQFPNYSSELNVNALLLGDSALYLCASSFGRNRYEQYFGPGTRLTVT.